The rows below give T cell receptor beta chains drawn from one sample of a study of cytomegalovirus exposure and HLA in healthy donors. The assay was immunoSEQ multiplex PCR, and TCRdb's table has in-frame clones only and misses some. The sample includes approximately 110,000 clones, roughly 80% of them seen just once. Sequences were obtained from PBMCs. These receptors were collected from a woman aged 40 to 49 in good health and CMV-seropositive. The CDR3 runs from the conserved cysteine through the conserved F or W.

>TRBJ2-1|TRBV11-3
CASTNYNEQFF
>TRBJ1-4|TRBV19
CASSNRDRIEKLFF
>TRBJ2-2|TRBV5-1
CASSRLAGEGGELFF
>TRBJ2-3|TRBV19
CASSIGTSGGIDTQYF
>TRBJ1-1|TRBV4-2
CASSQDGDRGQRAFF
>TRBJ1-2|TRBV6-5
CASTMTGLNYGYTF
>TRBJ2-7|TRBV28
CASRYASRVVYEQYF
>TRBJ1-5|TRBV23-1
CASSQPGYQPQHF
>TRBJ2-3|TRBV6-5
CASSQPGGSEDTQYF
>TRBJ2-1|TRBV7-9
CASSLEGSYNEQFF
>TRBJ2-4|TRBV5-6
CASSTTGTGIVLAKNIQYF
>TRBJ2-7|TRBV11-3
CASSLILAGGYEQYF
>TRBJ2-7|TRBV27
CASSQGQGAYEQYF
>TRBJ2-5|TRBV7-9
CASSFGQAKETQYF
>TRBJ2-1|TRBV28
CASKTARSYNEQFF
>TRBJ2-7|TRBV10-3
CAIDPGGGGFSYEQYF
>TRBJ2-2|TRBV18
CASSPLAGGIGELFF
>TRBJ2-1|TRBV10-3
CAISESPGLAGGVVSYNEQFF
>TRBJ1-1|TRBV11-2
CASSLDARERTEAFF
>TRBJ1-5|TRBV5-1
CASSLGPGQGYQPQHF
>TRBJ1-2|TRBV19
CASSIALTGNYGYTF
>TRBJ2-1|TRBV5-4
CASSRTSEYYNEQFF
>TRBJ1-4|TRBV28
CASRLPRAGGFEKLFF
>TRBJ2-4|TRBV7-9
CASSLAGRGGYIQYF
>TRBJ1-1|TRBV4-3
CASSQTPRGGNTEAFF
>TRBJ1-5|TRBV5-6
CASSLEPDQPQHF
>TRBJ1-1|TRBV5-1
CASSTQGAGTEAFF
>TRBJ2-7|TRBV10-3
CAIKHSGPYEQYF
>TRBJ2-3|TRBV11-3
CASGISDTQYF
>TRBJ2-1|TRBV4-1
CASSQAGLGGNEQFF
>TRBJ2-7|TRBV28
CATEGQGPYEQYF
>TRBJ2-7|TRBV27
CASRRQGSYEQYF
>TRBJ2-5|TRBV2
CASSAGREGTQYF
>TRBJ2-1|TRBV7-3
CASSLIAGDYNEQFF
>TRBJ1-2|TRBV6-1
CASSITAEGGGYTF
>TRBJ1-4|TRBV6-4
CASSARPDEKLFF
>TRBJ1-1|TRBV7-8
CASSPQRAVVGTEAFF
>.|TRBV7-9
CASSQYEQYF
>TRBJ1-6|TRBV9
CASSVESTETPLHF
>TRBJ2-1|TRBV9
CASSVVSGGRGAYNEQFF
>TRBJ2-5|TRBV18
CASSKPGGEETQYF
>TRBJ1-2|TRBV10-3
CAISGRGGYGYTF
>TRBJ2-7|TRBV4-1
CASSQRTVDEQYF
>TRBJ2-2|TRBV5-1
CASNERVNTGELFF
>TRBJ2-3|TRBV4-2
CASSQVVARGIWPDTQYF
>TRBJ2-7|TRBV19
CASSISGGGPYEQYF
>.|TRBV5-1
CASNPGAGVSYEQYF
>TRBJ2-7|TRBV28
CASTINPGTGAIQYF
>TRBJ1-4|TRBV18
CASALAGGNEKLFF
>TRBJ1-1|TRBV11-2
CASSTGRGTEAFF
>TRBJ2-7|TRBV28
CASSSHGTSSYEQYF
>TRBJ2-7|TRBV19
CASSAPGTDYEQYF
>TRBJ2-1|TRBV7-8
CASRIGLAGTALLYNEQFF
>TRBJ2-3|TRBV9
CASSVLAGMSTDTQYF